This TCR beta chain was sequenced for a study of control samples from healthy donors and cancer patients. Sequenced by immunoSEQ multiplex PCR; TCRdb stores in-frame clones only, minus some. The sample lists around 90,000 clones, about 89% occurring once. Trimming removed 0 bases from V and 0 bases from J, with 8 bases in between. This CDR3 contains 15 residues. Germline V gene lookup returns CDR1 SGHRS and CDR2 YFSETQ. Sequencing was performed on blood. This clonotype was obtained from a man aged 25 to 40 in good health. The J gene is TRBJ2-3, the V gene TRBV5-1; D not resolved. Here the CDR3 DNA reads TGCGCCAGCAGCTTGGCGTCAGGAAGCACAGATACGCAGTATTTT. Its translation is CASSLASGSTDTQYF.